The clone carrying this T cell receptor (beta chain) was detected ten times or more. As yet, its antigen is unknown. CDR1 MDHEN and CDR2 SYDVKM come from the germline V gene. V dropped 5 bases and J dropped 2 bases, with 16 bases sitting between them. The CDR3 loop spans 15 amino acids. The data stem from a study of T-cell reconstitution after alpha-beta-depleted transplantation in children. General study findings and limits: After one year, T-cell counts and TCRbeta diversity mostly came from new T cells.

The authors prepared the TCRbeta library with unique molecular identifiers. TCRdb ran MiXCR on the PCR reads and lists one entry per CDR3 protein. Counted here are under 150,000 distinct CDR3 sequences, around 9.8% occurring once; the ten biggest clones make up less than 25%. This receptor was obtained from a girl younger than two who had a stem cell transplant for combined immunodeficiency, so the T cells may come from the graft donor. This chain connects TRBV28 to TRBJ2-7; tentatively, D is TRBD1 (5 bases). This sample comprised PBMCs, mostly from graft donor cells, obtained 180 days after TCRalphabeta/CD19-depleted stem cell transplant. Here the CDR3 reads CASSPTRDSPYEQYF. The CDR3 DNA sequence: TGTGCCAGCAGTCCCACCAGAGACAGTCCCTACGAGCAGTACTTC. The complete variable domain, with remaining parts taken from reference TRBV28 and TRBJ2-7, reads DVKVTQSSRYLVKRTGEKVFLECVQDMDHENMFWYRQDPGLGLRLIYFSYDVKMKEKGDIPEGYSVSREKKERFSLILESASTNQTSMYLCASSPTRDSPYEQYFGPGTRLTVT.